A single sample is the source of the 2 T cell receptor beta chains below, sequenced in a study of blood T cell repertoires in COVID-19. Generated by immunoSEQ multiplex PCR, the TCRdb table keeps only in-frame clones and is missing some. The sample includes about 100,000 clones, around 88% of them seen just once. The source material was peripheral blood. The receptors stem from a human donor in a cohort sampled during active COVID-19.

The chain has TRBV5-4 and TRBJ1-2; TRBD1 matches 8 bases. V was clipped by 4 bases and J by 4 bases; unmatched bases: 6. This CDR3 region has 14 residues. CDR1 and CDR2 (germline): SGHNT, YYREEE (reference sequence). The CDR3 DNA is TGTGCCAGCAGCGGACAGGGAAAGTTCTATGGCTACACCTTC. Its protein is CASSGQGKFYGYTF.

The CDR3 DNA sequence: TGTGCCAGTAGTATTCCGCGGGGGCAATCGTATCAGCCCCAGCATTTT. It codes for CASSIPRGQSYQPQHF. The rearrangement uses TRBV19 and TRBJ1-5; D possibly corresponds to TRBD1 (6 bases). This CDR3 is built from 16 residues. The germline V gene encodes CDR1 LNHDA and CDR2 SQIVND (reference sequence). The V end lost 3 bases, the J end lost 5 bases, and 17 bases lay between the germline ends.